A selection of T cell receptor beta chains follows, all from one sample in a study of type 1 regulatory T cells. One entry per CDR3 protein results from TCRdb running MiXCR on the reads. The data show about 60,000 distinct CDR3 sequences, roughly half seen once. These receptors' antigens are unknown. The sample was cultured non-Tr1 T cells, either the whole culture or a sorted T cell fraction (not recorded which). These receptor sequences come from a human donor in good health. Each CDR3 is given with its conserved first and last residue. Each record gives: V gene, D gene, clone size, J gene, CDR3 DNA, CDR3 protein. D genes are given only for firm matches. Some rows mark clone size as missing; the rest say once, few, many or name a class of expanded clone.

>TRBV2|NA|NA|TRBJ1-1
TGTGCCAGCACCCTGACGGGGAGGGGTACTTTCTTT
CASTLTGRGTFF
>TRBV20-1|TRBD1|few|TRBJ1-6
TGCAGTGCTAGGGTTGCAGGACAGGGAGGGAATTCACCCCTCCACTTT
CSARVAGQGGNSPLHF
>TRBV20-1|NA|few|TRBJ1-2
TGCAGTGCTAGAGATTGGACAGATAACTATGGCTACACCTTC
CSARDWTDNYGYTF
>TRBV10-3|TRBD1|NA|TRBJ2-7
TGTGCCATCAGTGAGTCCCAGGGGGCCTACGAGCAGTACTTC
CAISESQGAYEQYF
>TRBV18|NA|NA|TRBJ2-7
TGTGCCAGCTCACCTAAAAGTTCCCGCGAGCAGTACTTC
CASSPKSSREQYF
>TRBV7-2|NA|NA|TRBJ1-2
TGTGCCAGCAGCTCCCCAGCGGGGAACTATGGCTACACCTTC
CASSSPAGNYGYTF
>TRBV28|NA|NA|TRBJ1-1
TGTGCCAGCCGTCTGGCTACTGAAGCTTTCTTT
CASRLATEAFF
>TRBV20-1|TRBD2|few|TRBJ2-1
TGCAGTGCTAGATCCCTCGGGACTAGCGGGGGGGCATACAATGAGCAGTTCTTC
CSARSLGTSGGAYNEQFF
>TRBV5-1|NA|NA|TRBJ2-1
TGCGCCAGCAGCTTGGCAGGGACCTACAATGAGCAGTTCTTC
CASSLAGTYNEQFF
>TRBV9|TRBD2|NA|TRBJ2-2
TGTGCCAGCAGCGCCGGGACTAGCTTGACCGGGGAGCTGTTTTTT
CASSAGTSLTGELFF
>TRBV10-3|NA|NA|TRBJ2-3
TGTGCCATCAGTGAGAGGCCAGGGACGTTAACAGATACGCAGTATTTT
CAISERPGTLTDTQYF
>TRBV10-1|NA|once|TRBJ1-1
TGCGCCAGCAGTGAGGCGGGGAACCTTGTGCCTTTCTTT
CASSEAGNLVPFF
>TRBV18|NA|NA|TRBJ1-2
TGTGCCAGCTCACCCAACAGGGATGGCTACACCTTC
CASSPNRDGYTF
>TRBV10-2|NA|NA|TRBJ2-7
TGCGCCAGCAGTGTCCCCCGGGCCCTCTCCTACGAGCAGTACTTC
CASSVPRALSYEQYF
>TRBV30|NA|NA|TRBJ2-3
TGTGCCTGGAGTTCTCTTAGCACAGATACGCAGTATTTT
CAWSSLSTDTQYF
>TRBV20-1|NA|NA|TRBJ2-7
TGCAGTGGTCGCAACCCTGGGGGCTACGAGCAGTACTTC
CSGRNPGGYEQYF
>TRBV19|NA|NA|TRBJ2-3
TGTGCCAGTAGTACGACGGCGGCTAAATTCACAGATACGCAGTATTTT
CASSTTAAKFTDTQYF
>TRBV5-1|NA|NA|TRBJ2-7
TGCGCCAGCAGCTTGAACGCCCCAGCCAGCTCCTACGAGCAGTACTTC
CASSLNAPASSYEQYF
>TRBV11-3|NA|NA|TRBJ1-5
TGTGCCAGCAGCTTAGGGAGGGATCAGCCCCAGCATTTT
CASSLGRDQPQHF
>TRBV6-5|NA|NA|TRBJ2-5
TGTGCCAGCACCCAGTGGGAGTCAGAGACCCAGTACTTC
CASTQWESETQYF
>TRBV6-1|NA|few|TRBJ2-7
TGTGCCAGCACTTTCCCGACGGATGCCTACGAGCAGTACTTC
CASTFPTDAYEQYF
>TRBV7-2|NA|NA|TRBJ1-2
TGTGCCAGCAGCCCGGAAAACTATGGCTACACCTTC
CASSPENYGYTF
>TRBV9|TRBD1|NA|TRBJ1-6
TGTGCCAGCAGCGTAGAACAGGGGTCTAATTCACCCCTCCACTTT
CASSVEQGSNSPLHF
>TRBV11-2|TRBD2|many|TRBJ2-7
TGTGCCAGCAGCTACCTAGCGGGTCAGACCTACGAGCAGTACTTC
CASSYLAGQTYEQYF
>TRBV30|NA|NA|TRBJ1-1
TGTGCCTGGAGTAGGGGTGGCGAAACCTTAAGTGGGTACACTGAAGCTTTCTTT
CAWSRGGETLSGYTEAFF